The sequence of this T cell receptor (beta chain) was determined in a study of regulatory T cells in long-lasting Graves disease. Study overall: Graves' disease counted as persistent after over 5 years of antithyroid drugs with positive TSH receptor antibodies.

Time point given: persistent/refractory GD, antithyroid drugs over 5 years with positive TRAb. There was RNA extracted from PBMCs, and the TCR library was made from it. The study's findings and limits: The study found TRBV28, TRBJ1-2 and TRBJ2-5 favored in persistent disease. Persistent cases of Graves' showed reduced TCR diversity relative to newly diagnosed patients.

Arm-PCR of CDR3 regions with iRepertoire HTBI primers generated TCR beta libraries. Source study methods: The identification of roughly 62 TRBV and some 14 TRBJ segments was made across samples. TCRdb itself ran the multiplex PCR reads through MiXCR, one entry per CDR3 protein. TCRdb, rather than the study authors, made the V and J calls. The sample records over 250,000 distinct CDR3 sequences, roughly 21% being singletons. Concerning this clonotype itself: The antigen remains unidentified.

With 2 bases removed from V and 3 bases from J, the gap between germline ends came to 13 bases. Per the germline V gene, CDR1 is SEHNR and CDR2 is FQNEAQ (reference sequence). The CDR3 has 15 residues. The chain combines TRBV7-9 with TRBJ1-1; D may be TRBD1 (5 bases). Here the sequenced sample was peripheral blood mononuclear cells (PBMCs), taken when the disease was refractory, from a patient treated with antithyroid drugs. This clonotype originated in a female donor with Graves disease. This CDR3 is CASSLHGGADTEAFF. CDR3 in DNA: TGTGCCAGCAGCTTACATGGGGGTGCGGACACTGAAGCTTTCTTT.